This is a list of T cell receptor beta chains from one sample in a study of cytomegalovirus exposure and HLA in healthy donors. Sequencing used immunoSEQ multiplex PCR; TCRdb keeps in-frame clones, though not all of them. The repertoire has about 300,000 clones, 86% of them found once; the top ten carry less than 4.5%. The specimen was PBMCs. All receptors come from a man aged 35 to 55 in good health and CMV-seropositive. Both conserved end residues are trimmed from each CDR3.

v_call	j_call	cdr3_aa
TRBV7-6	TRBJ2-7	ASSLIDSRTYEQY
TRBV6-5	TRBJ1-2	ASSRRGQGFSYT
TRBV6-5	TRBJ2-5	ASSFGTGVQETQY
TRBV7-2	TRBJ2-7	ASSPSTGASYEQY
TRBV5-5	TRBJ2-1	ASSPPLDKNNEQF
TRBV28	TRBJ1-2	AIQGTGSNYGYT
TRBV27	TRBJ2-1	ASSLTSGSLNEQF
TRBV19	TRBJ2-7	ATGTSGLSSYEQY
TRBV5-1	TRBJ2-1	ASRSRRGDNEQF
TRBV6-5	TRBJ2-1	ASSPEVAAFLEQF
TRBV7-3	TRBJ2-3	ASSLRDFTDTQY
TRBV7-9	TRBJ1-5	ASSLAAGGSNQPQH
TRBV11-2	TRBJ1-2	ASSLTGSLYGYT
TRBV25-1	TRBJ1-3	ASSEGQFSGNTIY
TRBV4-1	TRBJ2-2	ASSQAANTGELF
TRBV5-5	TRBJ2-1	ASSLWRDPYNEQF
TRBV5-1	TRBJ1-4	ASSLRTGANEKLF
TRBV5-1	TRBJ2-3	ASSLAGGGDTDTQY
TRBV30	TRBJ2-5	AWSVSGRPQETQY
TRBV28	TRBJ1-4	ASRSRKTTNEKLF
TRBV9	TRBJ2-2	ASSSGTGRSGELF
TRBV27	TRBJ2-1	ASSLSGGSSYNEQF
TRBV5-1	TRBJ2-3	ASSLGGTSGTSQDTQY
TRBV7-2	TRBJ2-3	ASSLDSSWGTSTDTQY
TRBV25-1	TRBJ2-7	ASSDPGQGSYEQY
TRBV7-6	TRBJ2-7	ASSPGRELHEQY
TRBV6-5	TRBJ1-2	ASSLSGLANYGYT
TRBV7-9	TRBJ2-2	ASSPAGLAGTGELF
TRBV7-9	TRBJ2-7	SSSFGTYEQY
TRBV2	TRBJ1-2	ASSRPTGGGGYT
TRBV27	TRBJ2-1	ASSFGASGVYNEQF
TRBV28	TRBJ2-5	ASSLLAQLWGRQETQY
TRBV27	TRBJ2-2	ASSFWAGGNTGELF
TRBV2	TRBJ2-7	ASSEALYRPGYEQY
TRBV7-2	TRBJ1-1	ASSFSGNGNTEAF
TRBV9	TRBJ2-2	ASSISGTSGSWSGELF
TRBV28	TRBJ2-7	ASSLVNIPYEQY
TRBV28	TRBJ1-2	ASRRQNYGYT
TRBV4-2	TRBJ1-6	ASSQGGRGYNSPLH
TRBV25-1	TRBJ2-5	ASSEFDREETQY
TRBV9	TRBJ2-3	ASSVAGGADTQY
TRBV7-2	TRBJ2-5	ASSVGLAQETQY
TRBV7-6	TRBJ1-2	ASSLGTGSYGYT
TRBV28	TRBJ1-1	ASSLNRVGTEAF
TRBV2	TRBJ1-5	ASSGQQWYQPQH
TRBV5-5	TRBJ1-5	ASSLDRVGNQPQH
TRBV5-1	TRBJ1-1	ASSLEAPAPGDTEAF
TRBV4-1	TRBJ2-7	ASSQVAHSYEQY
TRBV9	TRBJ2-1	ASSVASSGRENEQF
TRBV18	TRBJ1-2	ASSPPGANRYT
TRBV30	TRBJ2-6	AGGAGTGGAGANVLT
TRBV7-2	TRBJ2-1	ASRPPSAGDSYNEQF
TRBV7-9	TRBJ2-3	ASSSLAGLAGLGVDTQY
TRBV6-5	TRBJ1-1	ASSWGGKPEAF